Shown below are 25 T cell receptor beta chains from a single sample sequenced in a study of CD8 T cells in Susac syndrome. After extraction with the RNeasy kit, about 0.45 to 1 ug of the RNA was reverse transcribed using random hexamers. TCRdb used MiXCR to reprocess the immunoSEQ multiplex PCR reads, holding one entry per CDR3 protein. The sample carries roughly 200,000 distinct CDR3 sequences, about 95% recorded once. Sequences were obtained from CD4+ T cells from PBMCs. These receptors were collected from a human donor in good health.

The CDR3: CASSRAGASQETQYF. The CDR3 DNA follows: TGTGCCAGCAGTCGAGCGGGAGCCTCCCAAGAGACCCAGTACTTC. This chain joins TRBV4-2 and TRBJ2-5; 8 positions agree with TRBD2. CDR1 and CDR2 (germline): LGHNA, YNFKEQ. The CDR3 is 15 residues long. V dropped 6 bases and J dropped 1; count of bases not matched to a gene: 7.

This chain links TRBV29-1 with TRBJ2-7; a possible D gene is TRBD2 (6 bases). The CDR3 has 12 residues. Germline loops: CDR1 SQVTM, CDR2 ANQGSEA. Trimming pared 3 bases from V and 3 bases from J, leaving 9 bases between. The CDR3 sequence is CSVDGTYYEQYF. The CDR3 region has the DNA TGCAGCGTTGATGGGACTTACTACGAGCAGTACTTC.

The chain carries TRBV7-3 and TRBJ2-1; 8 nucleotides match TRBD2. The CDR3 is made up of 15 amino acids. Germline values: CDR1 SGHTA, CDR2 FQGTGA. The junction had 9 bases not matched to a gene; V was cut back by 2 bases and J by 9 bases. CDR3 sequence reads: CASSLEATSVREQFF. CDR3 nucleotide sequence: TGTGCCAGCAGCTTAGAGGCGACTAGCGTTCGTGAGCAGTTCTTC. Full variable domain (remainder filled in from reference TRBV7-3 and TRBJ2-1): GAGVSQTPSNKVTEKGKYVELRCDPISGHTALYWYRQSLGQGPEFLIYFQGTGAADDSGLPNDRFFAVRPEGSVSTLKIQRTERGDSAVYLCASSLEATSVREQFFGPGTRLTVL.

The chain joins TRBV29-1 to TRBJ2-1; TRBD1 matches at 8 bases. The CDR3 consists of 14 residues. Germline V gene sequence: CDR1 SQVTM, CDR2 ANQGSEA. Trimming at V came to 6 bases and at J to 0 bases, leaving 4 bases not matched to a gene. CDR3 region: CSVRQGSSYNEQFF. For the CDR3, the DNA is TGCAGCGTAAGACAGGGGAGCTCCTACAATGAGCAGTTCTTC.

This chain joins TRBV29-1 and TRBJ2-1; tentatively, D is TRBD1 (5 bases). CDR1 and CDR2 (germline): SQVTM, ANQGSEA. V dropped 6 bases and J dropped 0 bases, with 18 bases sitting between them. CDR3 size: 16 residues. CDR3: CSVPGRAGLSYNEQFF. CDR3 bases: TGCAGCGTACCAGGTAGGGCAGGGCTCTCCTACAATGAGCAGTTCTTC.

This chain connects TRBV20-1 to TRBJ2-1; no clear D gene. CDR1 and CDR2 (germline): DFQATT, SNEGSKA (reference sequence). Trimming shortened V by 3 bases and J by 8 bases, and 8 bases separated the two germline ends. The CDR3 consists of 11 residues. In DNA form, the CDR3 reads TGCAGTGCTAGCATTTTCCATGAGCAGTTCTTC. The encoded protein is CSASIFHEQFF.

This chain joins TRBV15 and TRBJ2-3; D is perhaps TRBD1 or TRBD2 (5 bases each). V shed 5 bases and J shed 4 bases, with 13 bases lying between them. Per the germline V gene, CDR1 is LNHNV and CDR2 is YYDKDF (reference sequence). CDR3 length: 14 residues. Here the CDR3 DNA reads TGTGCCACCAGCTACCTCCTGGGGGCAGATACGCAGTATTTT. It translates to CATSYLLGADTQYF. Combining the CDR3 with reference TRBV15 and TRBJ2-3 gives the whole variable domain DAMVIQNPRYQVTQFGKPVTLSCSQTLNHNVMYWYQQKSSQAPKLLFHYYDKDFNNEADTPDNFQSRRPNTSFCFLDIRSPGLGDTAMYLCATSYLLGADTQYFGPGTRLTVL.

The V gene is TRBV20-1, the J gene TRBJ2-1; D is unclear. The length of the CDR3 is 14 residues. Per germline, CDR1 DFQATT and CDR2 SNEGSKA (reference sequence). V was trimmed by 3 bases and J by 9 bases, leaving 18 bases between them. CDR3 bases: TGCAGTGCTAGGACAAATAAAGGGTTTCTTGAGCAGTTCTTC. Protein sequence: CSARTNKGFLEQFF.

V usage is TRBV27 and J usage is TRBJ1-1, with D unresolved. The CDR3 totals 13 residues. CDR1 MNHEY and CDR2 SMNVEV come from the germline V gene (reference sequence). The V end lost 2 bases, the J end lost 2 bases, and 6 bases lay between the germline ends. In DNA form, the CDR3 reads TGTGCCAGCAGTTTACAATTCAACACTGAAGCTTTCTTT. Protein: CASSLQFNTEAFF.

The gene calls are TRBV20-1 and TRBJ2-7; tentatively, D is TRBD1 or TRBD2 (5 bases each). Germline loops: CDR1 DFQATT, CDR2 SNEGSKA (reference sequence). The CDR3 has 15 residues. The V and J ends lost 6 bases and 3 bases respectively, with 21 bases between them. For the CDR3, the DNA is TGCAGTGCAAGGACCGGGACCCAGCGGTTCTACGAGCAGTACTTC. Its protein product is CSARTGTQRFYEQYF.

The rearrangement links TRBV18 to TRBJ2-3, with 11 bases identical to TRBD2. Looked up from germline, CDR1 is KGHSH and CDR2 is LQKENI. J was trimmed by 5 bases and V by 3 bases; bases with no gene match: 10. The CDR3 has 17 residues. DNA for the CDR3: TGTGCCAGCTCACCTCAATTAGCGGGAGGGCCGGAAGATACGCAGTATTTT. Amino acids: CASSPQLAGGPEDTQYF.

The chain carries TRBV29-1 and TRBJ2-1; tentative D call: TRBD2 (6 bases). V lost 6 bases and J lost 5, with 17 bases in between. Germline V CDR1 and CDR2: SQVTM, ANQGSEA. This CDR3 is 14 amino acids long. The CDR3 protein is CSVARGGRDNEQFF. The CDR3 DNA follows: TGCAGCGTAGCTCGCGGAGGGCGGGACAATGAGCAGTTCTTC.

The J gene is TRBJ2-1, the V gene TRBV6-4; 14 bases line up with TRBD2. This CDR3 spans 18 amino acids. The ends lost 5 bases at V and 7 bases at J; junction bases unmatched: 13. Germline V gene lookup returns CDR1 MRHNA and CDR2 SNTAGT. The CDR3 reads CASSQLSIGTSGRNEQFF. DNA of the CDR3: TGTGCCAGCAGTCAACTCTCTATCGGGACTAGCGGGAGAAATGAGCAGTTCTTC.

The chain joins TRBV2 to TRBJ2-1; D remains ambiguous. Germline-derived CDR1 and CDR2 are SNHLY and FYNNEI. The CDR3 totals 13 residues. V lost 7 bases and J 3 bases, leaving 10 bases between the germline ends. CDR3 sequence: CASNLPDYNEQFF. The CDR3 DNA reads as TGTGCCAGCAATCTACCAGACTACAATGAGCAGTTCTTC.

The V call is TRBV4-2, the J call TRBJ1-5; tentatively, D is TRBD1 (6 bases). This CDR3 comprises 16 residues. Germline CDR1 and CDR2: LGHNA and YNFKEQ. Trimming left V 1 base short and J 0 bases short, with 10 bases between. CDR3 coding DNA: TGTGCCAGCAGCCAAGTCGACAGGTTTAGCAATCAGCCCCAGCATTTT. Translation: CASSQVDRFSNQPQHF.

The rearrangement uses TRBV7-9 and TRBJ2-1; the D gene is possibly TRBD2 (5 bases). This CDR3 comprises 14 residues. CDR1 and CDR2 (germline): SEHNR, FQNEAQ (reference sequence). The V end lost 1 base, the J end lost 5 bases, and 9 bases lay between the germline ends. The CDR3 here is CASSLGGLHNEQFF. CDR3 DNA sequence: TGTGCCAGCAGCTTAGGTGGACTGCACAATGAGCAGTTCTTC.

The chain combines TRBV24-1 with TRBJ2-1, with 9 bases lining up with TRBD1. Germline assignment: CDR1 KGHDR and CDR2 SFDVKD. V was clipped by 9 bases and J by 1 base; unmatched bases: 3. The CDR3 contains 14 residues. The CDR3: CATGGQGSYNEQFF. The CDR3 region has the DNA TGTGCCACCGGGGGACAGGGATCCTACAATGAGCAGTTCTTC.

As DNA, the CDR3 is TGCAGTGCTAGCGTGGGGAGGGCCTCCTACGAGCAGTACTTC. It specifies CSASVGRASYEQYF. The gene calls are TRBV20-1 and TRBJ2-7; 7 bases agree with TRBD2. J lost 0 bases, V lost 3 bases, and 5 bases had no gene match. Germline CDR1 is DFQATT and CDR2 is SNEGSKA (reference sequence). The CDR3 contains 14 residues.

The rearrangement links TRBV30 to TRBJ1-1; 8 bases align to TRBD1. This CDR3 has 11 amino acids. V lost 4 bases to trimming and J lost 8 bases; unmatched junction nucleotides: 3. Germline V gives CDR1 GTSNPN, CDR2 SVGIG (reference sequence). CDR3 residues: CAWKTGDEAFF. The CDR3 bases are TGTGCCTGGAAGACAGGGGACGAAGCTTTCTTT.

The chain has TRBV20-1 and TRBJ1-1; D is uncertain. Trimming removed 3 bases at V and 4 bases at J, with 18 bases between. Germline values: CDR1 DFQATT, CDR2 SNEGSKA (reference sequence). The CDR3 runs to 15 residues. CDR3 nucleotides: TGCAGTGCTAGTAGTGGGAATCCGGAGGGCACTGAAGCTTTCTTT. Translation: CSASSGNPEGTEAFF.

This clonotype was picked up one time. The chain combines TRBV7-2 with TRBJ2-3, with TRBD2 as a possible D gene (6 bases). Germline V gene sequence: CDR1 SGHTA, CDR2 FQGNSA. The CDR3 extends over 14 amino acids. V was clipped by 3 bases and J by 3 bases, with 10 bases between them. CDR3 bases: TGTGCCAGCAGCTTGGTACTAGCTACAGATACGCAGTATTTT. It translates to CASSLVLATDTQYF.

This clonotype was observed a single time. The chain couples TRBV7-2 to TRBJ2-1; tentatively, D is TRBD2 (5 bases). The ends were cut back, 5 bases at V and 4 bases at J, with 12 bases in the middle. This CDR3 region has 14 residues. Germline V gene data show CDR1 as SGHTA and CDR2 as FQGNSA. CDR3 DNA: TGTGCCAGCAGCCTTTTCGGGGATTACAATGAGCAGTTCTTC. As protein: CASSLFGDYNEQFF.

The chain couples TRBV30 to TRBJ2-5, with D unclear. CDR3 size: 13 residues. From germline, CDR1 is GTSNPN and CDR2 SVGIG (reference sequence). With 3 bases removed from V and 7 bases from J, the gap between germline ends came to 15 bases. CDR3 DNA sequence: TGTGCCTGGAGCGTCCGTGGGCGCGGGACCCAGTACTTC. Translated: CAWSVRGRGTQYF.

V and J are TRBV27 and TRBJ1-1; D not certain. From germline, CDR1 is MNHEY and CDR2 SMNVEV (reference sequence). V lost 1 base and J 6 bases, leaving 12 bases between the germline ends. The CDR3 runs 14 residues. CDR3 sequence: CASSLLVKRAEAFF. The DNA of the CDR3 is TGTGCCAGCAGTTTATTAGTTAAGAGGGCTGAAGCTTTCTTT.

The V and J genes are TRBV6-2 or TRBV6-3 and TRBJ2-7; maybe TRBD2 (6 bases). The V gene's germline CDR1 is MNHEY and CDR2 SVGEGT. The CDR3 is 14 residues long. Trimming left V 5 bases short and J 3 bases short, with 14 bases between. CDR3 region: CASSTGLSYYEQYF. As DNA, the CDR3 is TGTGCCAGCAGTACGGGACTGTCTTACTACGAGCAGTACTTC.